This TCR beta chain was sequenced for a study of CD8+ T cells in alopecia areata. Study details: Treatment comprised oral tofacitinib, 5 to 10 mg twice daily, in treated patients.

A remark on this clone: Antigen specificity is unknown.

Treatment indicated: oral pan-JAK inhibitor, 5-10 mg twice daily. Study conclusions and caveats: Tofacitinib significantly reduced both scalp clonality and expanded CD8+ clones among the top 100. Across lesional scalp, and particularly alopecia totalis/universalis, clonality surpassed that of normal scalp. Sequencing of scalp tissue also captures the resident alphabeta T cells of normal skin.

CDR3 size: 13 residues. Germline V lookup: CDR1 SGHTA, CDR2 FQGNSA. V lost 3 bases, J lost 5 bases, and 10 bases lay in between. Sequencing relied on a cDNA template that was reverse transcribed from extracted RNA. Assay used: immunoSEQ multiplex PCR; TCRdb lists only in-frame clones, some missing. The data contain 150,000 to 200,000 clones, under 80% of them singletons. This sequence was found in a human donor with alopecia areata. The sample was CD4+ T cells sorted from blood, taken around week 50, from a patient treated with tofacitinib. The genes are TRBV7-2 and TRBJ2-5; D possibly corresponds to TRBD1 (6 bases). The CDR3 loop reads CASSFRQVETQYF. CDR3 coding DNA: TGTGCCAGCAGCTTCAGACAGGTGGAGACCCAGTACTTC.